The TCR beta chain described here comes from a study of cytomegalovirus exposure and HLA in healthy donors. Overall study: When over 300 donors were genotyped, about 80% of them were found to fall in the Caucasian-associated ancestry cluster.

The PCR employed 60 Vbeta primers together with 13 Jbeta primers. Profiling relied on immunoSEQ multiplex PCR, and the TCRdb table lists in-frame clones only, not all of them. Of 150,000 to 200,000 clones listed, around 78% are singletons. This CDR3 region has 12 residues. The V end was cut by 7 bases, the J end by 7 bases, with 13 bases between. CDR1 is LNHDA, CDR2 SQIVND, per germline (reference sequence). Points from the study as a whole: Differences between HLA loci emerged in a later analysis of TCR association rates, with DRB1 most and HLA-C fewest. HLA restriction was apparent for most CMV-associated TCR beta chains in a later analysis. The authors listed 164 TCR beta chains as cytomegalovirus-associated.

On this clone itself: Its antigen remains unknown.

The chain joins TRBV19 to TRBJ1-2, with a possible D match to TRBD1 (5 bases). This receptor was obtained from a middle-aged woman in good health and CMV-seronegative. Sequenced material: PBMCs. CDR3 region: CASTTGTAGYTF. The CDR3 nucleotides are TGTGCCAGTACCACAGGTACAGCTGGCTACACCTTC.